The 32 T cell receptor beta chains below come from one sample, sequenced in a study of Ad26.COV2.S vaccination and SARS-CoV-2 variants. The treatment denotes: 15 to 20 received Ad26.COV2.S at low or high dose, single or two shots; five or six received placebo; per-sample allocation not given. Collection of the samples took place on day 63 after the first injection of vaccine or placebo. The data were produced by immunoSEQ multiplex PCR, yet TCRdb's version contains in-frame clones alone and is incomplete. The data show around 300,000 clones, roughly 90% seen once. Sample: peripheral blood, taken in a trial of Ad26.COV2.S vaccine versus placebo. These receptors were collected from a person between 18 and 59 years old who received the Ad26.COV2.S COVID-19 vaccine or a placebo.

This rearrangement joins TRBV6-5 to TRBJ1-6, with a possible D match to TRBD1 (5 bases). This CDR3 contains 15 residues. V was trimmed by 6 bases and J by 7 bases, leaving 16 bases between them. Germline V gives CDR1 MNHEY, CDR2 SVGAGI. The CDR3 reads CASSPGTARNSPLHF. CDR3 coding DNA: TGTGCCAGCAGCCCGGGGACTGCCAGGAATTCACCCCTCCACTTT.

Remarks on this clone: One end of the junction is discordant with germline, which a read error may explain. The chain has TRBV18 and TRBJ1-4, with D maybe TRBD1 (5 bases). Germline-derived CDR1 and CDR2 are KGHSH and LQKENI. CDR3 size: 20 residues. The CDR3 here is CASSPRNSGQTQTTNEKLFF. The CDR3 DNA reads TGTGCCAGCTCCCCACGTAACTCAGGGCAAACCCAGACAACTAATGAAAAACTGTTTTTT.

In the case of this clone: Other DNA variants within this sample encode the same CDR3. The CDR3 nucleotides read TGTGCCAGCAGCTTAAGGGGGACTGAAGCTTTCTTT. This encodes CASSLRGTEAFF. This sequence joins TRBV5-6 and TRBJ1-1; possible D gene TRBD1, 6 bases. V was pared by 2 bases and J by 5 bases, with 7 bases between. Germline assignment: CDR1 SGHDT and CDR2 YYEEEE. CDR3 size: 12 residues.

This chain joins TRBV7-2 and TRBJ2-7; 8 bases are shared with TRBD1. The CDR3 contains 14 residues. The germline V gene has CDR1 SGHTA and CDR2 FQGNSA. The J segment lost 5 bases and the V segment lost 5 bases, leaving 8 bases of the junction unmatched. The CDR3 coding sequence is TGTGCCAGCAGCCTCCGAGACAGGGGTAACGAGCAGTACTTC. Protein: CASSLRDRGNEQYF.

The gene calls are TRBV10-2 and TRBJ1-1, with D hard to call. CDR1 and CDR2 from the germline V gene are WSHSY and SAAADI. The V gene lost 0 bases and the J gene lost 3 bases, with 8 bases spanning the gap. The CDR3 spans 14 residues. CDR3 loop: CASSESARYTEAFF. CDR3 nucleotide sequence: TGCGCCAGCAGTGAGTCGGCCAGATACACTGAAGCTTTCTTT.

As for this clone: Different DNA sequences within this sample yield the same CDR3. The chain is built from TRBV7-6 and TRBJ2-1; possibly TRBD2 for D (5 bases). V dropped 6 bases and J dropped 7 bases, with 10 bases sitting between them. CDR1 is SGHVS, CDR2 FNYEAQ, per germline. The CDR3 runs 12 residues. CDR3 residues: CASSPTGNEQFF. Written as DNA, the CDR3 is TGTGCCAGCAGTCCAACGGGGAATGAGCAGTTCTTC.

This clone appeared once. The chain links TRBV9 to TRBJ2-5; D is unresolved. CDR1 SGDLS and CDR2 YYNGEE come from the germline V gene. Trimming cost V 0 bases and J 0 bases, with 9 bases left between them. The CDR3 is made up of 15 amino acids. The chain's CDR3 is CASSVGAEYQETQYF. For the CDR3, the DNA is TGTGCCAGCAGCGTAGGCGCAGAGTACCAAGAGACCCAGTACTTC.

The chain employs TRBV12-3 or TRBV12-4 and TRBJ2-1; unclear D gene. Trimming cost V 2 bases and J 8 bases, with 10 bases left between them. CDR3 size: 13 residues. The CDR3 DNA is TGTGCCAGCAGTTTACTAGGCCTCGATGAGCAGTTCTTC. It is translated as CASSLLGLDEQFF.

This chain's CDR3 is CASSEAPGQSYEQYV. CDR3 DNA sequence: TGTGCCAGCAGTGAAGCGCCAGGACAGAGCTACGAGCAGTACGTC. The chain carries TRBV6-1 and TRBJ2-7; D is perhaps TRBD1 (6 bases). The V gene lost 0 bases and the J gene lost 3 bases, with 12 bases spanning the gap. The CDR3 spans 15 residues. Germline values: CDR1 MNHNS, CDR2 SASEGT.

This chain connects TRBV3-1 (or the pseudogene TRBV3-2) to TRBJ2-3; 9 bases agree with TRBD2. The V and J ends lost 0 bases and 5 bases, in that order; junction bases with no gene match: 9. Germline CDR1 and CDR2: LGHDT and YNNKEL (reference sequence). The CDR3 totals 17 residues. In DNA, the CDR3 is TGTGCCAGCAGCCAAGATCGGGTAGCGGGAGCTGGAGATACGCAGTATTTT. This translates into CASSQDRVAGAGDTQYF.

The chain couples TRBV6-6 to TRBJ1-1; no clear D gene. The CDR3 has 14 residues. Germline-derived CDR1 and CDR2 are MNHNY and SVGAGI (reference sequence). The V end was cut by 6 bases, the J end by 0 bases, with 11 bases between. CDR3 DNA: TGTGCCAGCAGCAAGACGGAAATGAACACTGAAGCTTTCTTT. This sequence encodes CASSKTEMNTEAFF.

The chain joins TRBV28 to TRBJ1-2, with 8 bases fitting TRBD1. The germline CDR1 and CDR2 sequences are MDHEN and SYDVKM. This CDR3 comprises 14 residues. V was clipped by 3 bases and J by 8 bases; unmatched bases: 8. The CDR3 sequence is CASSFIDRGGGYTF. Written as DNA, the CDR3 is TGTGCCAGCAGTTTTATCGACAGGGGAGGAGGCTACACCTTC.

The chain links TRBV29-1 to TRBJ2-2; D perhaps matches TRBD1 (6 bases). Germline V CDR1 and CDR2: SQVTM, ANQGSEA. The V end lost 4 bases, the J end lost 0 bases, and 12 bases lay between the germline ends. This CDR3 spans 15 amino acids. CDR3 protein: CSVGGPHPNTGELFF. The CDR3 region has the DNA TGCAGCGTTGGGGGGCCGCACCCGAACACCGGGGAGCTGTTTTTT.

V is TRBV7-2 and J is TRBJ1-5; D gene uncertain. The CDR3 has 14 amino acids. Trimming left V 3 bases short and J 4 bases short, with 10 bases between. Germline-derived CDR1 and CDR2 are SGHTA and FQGNSA. The DNA for the CDR3 is TGTGCCAGCAGCTTCGCAGGAAAAAATCAGCCCCAGCATTTT. Translated: CASSFAGKNQPQHF.

The V call is TRBV27, the J call TRBJ1-2; possible D gene TRBD1, 5 bases. Germline V gives CDR1 MNHEY, CDR2 SMNVEV (reference sequence). Trimming stripped 3 bases from V and 7 bases from J, with 18 bases between. The CDR3 loop spans 15 amino acids. The CDR3 region is CASSFRDWGVGGYTF. CDR3 nucleotides: TGTGCCAGCAGTTTCCGGGACTGGGGCGTGGGTGGCTACACCTTC.

The rearrangement links TRBV7-2 to TRBJ1-6, with TRBD1 matching 8 bases. The length of the CDR3 is 16 residues. The V segment lost 4 bases and the J segment 4 bases; nucleotides outside the gene matches: 6. The germline V gene has CDR1 SGHTA and CDR2 FQGNSA. CDR3 DNA sequence: TGTGCCAGCAGCTCACAGGGGACAGGTTATAATTCACCCCTCCACTTT. Translated, it gives CASSSQGTGYNSPLHF. The complete variable domain, with remaining parts taken from reference TRBV7-2 and TRBJ1-6, reads GAGVSQSPSNKVTEKGKDVELRCDPISGHTALYWYRQSLGQGLEFLIYFQGNSAPDKSGLPSDRFSAERTGGSVSTLTIQRTQQEDSAVYLCASSSQGTGYNSPLHFGNGTRLTVT.

This clone was recorded only once. The rearrangement joins TRBV10-3 to TRBJ1-2; perhaps TRBD1 as D (5 bases). Germline loops: CDR1 ENHRY, CDR2 SYGVKD. V was shortened by 4 bases and J by 2 bases, with 11 bases between the two germline ends. This CDR3 is 14 amino acids long. The CDR3 sequence: CAISGQGPNYGYTF. In DNA, the CDR3 is TGTGCCATCAGTGGGCAGGGACCGAACTATGGCTACACCTTC.

This chain links TRBV3-1 (or the pseudogene TRBV3-2) with TRBJ2-5; D possibly corresponds to TRBD2 (6 bases). Deletions cut 6 bases from V and 6 bases from J, with 14 bases between. The CDR3 covers 13 residues. Germline values: CDR1 LGHDT, CDR2 YNNKEL (reference sequence). This CDR3 reads CASSPPGVKTQYF. In DNA, the CDR3 is TGTGCCAGCAGTCCTCCGGGGGTCAAGACCCAGTACTTC.

The chain has TRBV2 and TRBJ2-2, with 7 bases lining up with TRBD1. Unmatched junction bases numbered 1, after V lost 4 bases and J lost 2 bases. Germline V gene sequence: CDR1 SNHLY, CDR2 FYNNEI. The CDR3 is made up of 14 amino acids. The CDR3 DNA follows: TGTGCCAGCAGTGGGGACAGTAACACCGGGGAGCTGTTTTTT. Translation: CASSGDSNTGELFF. Looking up the rest from reference TRBV2 and TRBJ2-2 gives the full variable domain: EPEVTQTPSHQVTQMGQEVILRCVPISNHLYFYWYRQILGQKVEFLVSFYNNEISEKSEIFDDQFSVERPDGSNFTLKIRSTKLEDSAMYFCASSGDSNTGELFFGEGSRLTVL.

This clone was seen only once. This sequence joins TRBV4-3 and TRBJ2-6, with no clear D. The CDR3 has 15 residues. The germline CDR1 and CDR2 sequences are LGHNA and YSLEER. V lost 0 bases to trimming and J lost 4 bases, with 7 bases between them. CDR3 residues: CASSQEDYGANVLTF. In DNA form, the CDR3 reads TGCGCCAGCAGCCAAGAAGATTACGGGGCCAACGTCCTGACTTTC.

The genes are TRBV5-1 and TRBJ2-2, with 8 bases that match TRBD2. Germline loops: CDR1 SGHRS, CDR2 YFSETQ. This CDR3 is 15 amino acids long. V lost 4 bases to trimming and J lost 2 bases; unmatched junction nucleotides: 4. Here the CDR3 DNA reads TGCGCCAGCAGCCACGGGGGGGATAACACCGGGGAGCTGTTTTTT. Its protein is CASSHGGDNTGELFF.

This chain joins TRBV6-2 or TRBV6-3 and TRBJ1-5; possible D gene TRBD1, 6 bases. Germline V lookup: CDR1 MNHEY, CDR2 SVGEGT. The CDR3 extends over 15 amino acids. The germline V and J ends were trimmed by 2 bases and 1 base, with 9 bases remaining between them. The CDR3: CASSYRGLSNQPQHF. The CDR3 DNA reads TGTGCCAGCAGTTACCGGGGGCTGAGCAATCAGCCCCAGCATTTT.

The rearrangement joins TRBV5-1 to TRBJ2-3; D ambiguous. From germline, CDR1 is SGHRS and CDR2 YFSETQ. V was clipped by 4 bases and J by 4 bases, with 13 bases between them. CDR3 length: 14 amino acids. CDR3 DNA sequence: TGCGCCAGCAGCCCCATTCCCTCGGCAGATACGCAGTATTTT. Translating it yields CASSPIPSADTQYF.

The J gene is TRBJ1-1, the V gene TRBV28, with D hard to call. V was cut by 6 bases and J by 10 bases, with 21 bases left in between. The CDR3 is 14 residues long. Germline lookup yields CDR1 MDHEN and CDR2 SYDVKM. The CDR3 reads CASSLSRVQRGAFF. The CDR3, as DNA: TGTGCCAGCAGCCTTTCCCGGGTCCAACGAGGAGCTTTCTTT. Full variable domain (outside the CDR3, taken from reference TRBV28 and TRBJ1-1): DVKVTQSSRYLVKRTGEKVFLECVQDMDHENMFWYRQDPGLGLRLIYFSYDVKMKEKGDIPEGYSVSREKKERFSLILESASTNQTSMYLCASSLSRVQRGAFFGQGTRLTVV.

The genes are TRBV6-5 and TRBJ2-1, with D maybe TRBD2 (5 bases). In germline, CDR1 is MNHEY, CDR2 SVGAGI. V was trimmed by 5 bases and J by 6 bases, leaving 8 bases between them. The CDR3 covers 12 residues. The CDR3 region is CASSSGPNEQFF. In DNA form, the CDR3 reads TGTGCCAGCAGTAGCGGTCCCAATGAGCAGTTCTTC.

The chain joins TRBV5-1 to TRBJ2-7, with D maybe TRBD1 (6 bases). The CDR3 covers 17 residues. V dropped 2 bases and J dropped 5 bases, with 23 bases sitting between them. Germline-derived CDR1 and CDR2 are SGHRS and YFSETQ. CDR3: CASSLFSRQDSAHEQYV. CDR3 nucleotide sequence: TGCGCCAGCAGCTTATTTTCTAGACAGGACAGCGCCCACGAGCAGTACGTC.

The rearrangement uses TRBV2 and TRBJ2-3; 14 nucleotides line up with TRBD2. In germline, CDR1 is SNHLY, CDR2 FYNNEI. The CDR3 sequence is 18 residues long. After removal of 9 bases from V and 2 bases from J, the junction contained 13 bases not matched to a gene. CDR3 sequence (DNA): TGTGCCAGAAAGGGACTAGCGGGGGTCACCTCCTACACAGATACGCAGTATTTT. Amino acids: CARKGLAGVTSYTDTQYF.

The chain links TRBV5-1 to TRBJ1-4; D is perhaps TRBD1 (6 bases). CDR1 is SGHRS, CDR2 YFSETQ, per germline. Trimming stripped 4 bases from V and 8 bases from J, with 15 bases between. There are 14 residues in the CDR3. This chain's CDR3 is CASSPGQSEEKLFF. In nucleotides, the CDR3 is TGCGCCAGCAGCCCCGGACAGTCTGAGGAAAAACTGTTTTTT.

The rearrangement joins TRBV13 to TRBJ2-3; D remains ambiguous. Between the trimmed V and J ends, which lost 6 bases and 4 bases, there was a span of 14 bases. CDR3 size: 14 residues. Germline V gives CDR1 PRHDT, CDR2 FYEKMQ (reference sequence). The CDR3 DNA follows: TGTGCCAGCAGTTCGCAAGGGTACGCAGATACGCAGTATTTT. It is translated as CASSSQGYADTQYF.

The V gene is TRBV30, the J gene TRBJ1-2; a weak D match, TRBD1 (5 bases). V gave up 8 bases and J gave up 6 bases, with 16 bases separating them. Germline loops: CDR1 GTSNPN, CDR2 SVGIG (reference sequence). This CDR3 has 12 residues. CDR3 DNA: TGTGCCGGGCGCCCGGGACCTAATGGCTACACCTTC. This gives the protein CAGRPGPNGYTF.

V usage is TRBV6-6 and J usage is TRBJ2-3; 8 nucleotides line up with TRBD2. Germline V gives CDR1 MNHNY, CDR2 SVGAGI (reference sequence). The ends lost 6 bases at V and 4 bases at J; junction bases unmatched: 12. The CDR3 is 16 residues long. The CDR3 bases are TGTGCCAGCAGCCCCAGGGCGGGGGGCAGGGCAGATACGCAGTATTTT. Protein: CASSPRAGGRADTQYF.

This clone was seen a single time. The rearrangement links TRBV5-4 to TRBJ1-1; weak D call: TRBD1 (5 bases). The CDR3 is 14 residues long. CDR1 is SGHNT, CDR2 YYREEE, per germline (reference sequence). Trimming shortened V by 2 bases and J by 0 bases, and 8 bases separated the two germline ends. The CDR3 sequence is CASSFGGVNTEAFF. Written as DNA, the CDR3 is TGTGCCAGCAGCTTCGGGGGGGTGAACACTGAAGCTTTCTTT.